These 21 T cell receptor beta chains were sequenced from one sample in a study of OX40 agonist ivuxolimab in advanced cancers. The library was obtained by the immunoSEQ multiplex PCR assay. This is the immuneACCESS table as TCRdb keeps it, with only in-frame sequences that have V and J called. A part of the clones is gone; compared with another copy, unresolved V genes explain less than half, and the rest is unexplained. The sample table holds about 84,000 clones, of which around 94% were seen once. The top ten hold 9.5% to 12% of the sample. Specimen: CD4+ or CD8+ T cells sorted from blood, collected in a trial of the OX40 agonist ivuxolimab. Source of these receptors: an adult with an advanced solid tumor such as melanoma, head and neck, liver or kidney cancer.

The chain couples TRBV2 to TRBJ2-5; D unclear. The CDR3 totals 11 residues. Per germline, CDR1 SNHLY and CDR2 FYNNEI. V was pared by 4 bases and J by 9 bases, with 9 bases between. The CDR3 loop reads CASSAPLAQYF. The CDR3 DNA reads TGTGCCAGCAGTGCCCCCCTGGCCCAGTACTTC.

This clone was found once. V usage is TRBV14 and J usage is TRBJ2-5; perhaps TRBD1 as D (5 bases). Between the trimmed V and J ends, which lost 0 bases and 6 bases, there was a span of 14 bases. CDR1 and CDR2 (germline): SGHDN, FVKESK. CDR3 length equals 15 residues. CDR3 region: CASSQDLPGWKTQYF. The DNA for the CDR3 is TGTGCCAGCAGCCAAGATCTCCCAGGGTGGAAGACCCAGTACTTC. The full variable domain, rest sourced from reference TRBV14 and TRBJ2-5, is EAGVTQFPSHSVIEKGQTVTLRCDPISGHDNLYWYRRVMGKEIKFLLHFVKESKQDESGMPNNRFLAERTGGTYSTLKVQPAELEDSGVYFCASSQDLPGWKTQYFGPGTRLLVL.

This CDR3 reads CASSPGRAGTDTQYF. The DNA of the CDR3 is TGTGCCAGCAGCCCCGGGAGGGCCGGTACAGATACGCAGTATTTT. This chain joins TRBV27 and TRBJ2-3, with TRBD2 matching 8 bases. Germline CDR1 reads MNHEY; CDR2 reads SMNVEV (reference sequence). The trim removed 6 bases at V and 3 bases at J, leaving 8 bases unmatched. The CDR3 has 15 residues.

The CDR3 bases are TGTGCCAGCAGCTTCCGGGACAGATACTACGAGCAGTACTTC. This encodes CASSFRDRYYEQYF. The chain combines TRBV7-2 with TRBJ2-7; 7 bases fit TRBD1. This CDR3 contains 14 residues. The V segment lost 3 bases and the J segment 3 bases; nucleotides outside the gene matches: 5. The V gene's germline CDR1 is SGHTA and CDR2 FQGNSA.

V gene TRBV28 combines with J gene TRBJ1-4; 9 bases are a match to TRBD1. J gave up 1 base and V 2 bases, and 14 bases lay outside the gene matches. The CDR3 is made up of 20 amino acids. Germline CDR1 MDHEN, CDR2 SYDVKM. CDR3 amino acids: CASSLIRPQGAAGTNEKLFF. Written as DNA, the CDR3 is TGTGCCAGCAGTTTAATCCGCCCACAGGGGGCAGCGGGAACTAATGAAAAACTGTTTTTT.

This clone has more than one count but fewer than ten. The chain links TRBV27 to TRBJ2-1, with TRBD2 as a possible D gene (6 bases). The CDR3 totals 13 residues. Deletions cut 4 bases from V and 8 bases from J, with 12 bases between. The germline CDR1 and CDR2 sequences are MNHEY and SMNVEV (reference sequence). The CDR3 protein is CASSSGLAYEQFF. DNA for the CDR3: TGTGCCAGCAGTTCGGGACTGGCCTATGAGCAGTTCTTC.

V and J are TRBV11-3 and TRBJ2-1, with 7 bases that match TRBD2. Germline CDR1 reads SGHNT; CDR2 reads YENEEA. After removal of 3 bases from V and 0 bases from J, the junction contained 5 bases not matched to a gene. The CDR3 length is 16 residues. The CDR3 DNA follows: TGTGCCAGCAGCTTGTCAGCGGGAAGCTCCTACAATGAGCAGTTCTTC. Translating it yields CASSLSAGSSYNEQFF.

The rearrangement uses TRBV4-3 and TRBJ2-7; TRBD2 matches at 7 bases. This CDR3 region has 16 residues. Germline assignment: CDR1 LGHNA and CDR2 YSLEER. V was pared by 2 bases and J by 4 bases, with 11 bases of the junction left unmatched. The CDR3 nucleotides are TGCGCCAGCAGCCAATCGAGGGCGGGAGTGCCGTACGAGCAGTACTTC. Translating it yields CASSQSRAGVPYEQYF.

The gene calls are TRBV7-8 and TRBJ1-2; 9 bases line up with TRBD1. CDR1 and CDR2 (germline): SGHVS, FQNEAQ. CDR3 length: 16 amino acids. V lost 1 base, J lost 7 bases, and 10 bases stayed unmatched. CDR3 nucleotides: TGTGCCAGCAGCTTAGGCACAGCCGGGACAGGGCTTGGCTACACCTTC. Translation gives CASSLGTAGTGLGYTF. The entire variable domain, with the rest obtained from reference TRBV7-8 and TRBJ1-2, is as follows: GAGVSQSPRYKVAKRGQDVALRCDPISGHVSLFWYQQALGQGPEFLTYFQNEAQLDKSGLPSDRFFAERPEGSVSTLKIQRTQQEDSAVYLCASSLGTAGTGLGYTFGSGTRLTVV.

The chain joins TRBV10-3 to TRBJ1-5; weak D call: TRBD1 (5 bases). V shed 3 bases and J shed 1 base, with 10 bases lying between them. The CDR3 contains 15 residues. CDR1 and CDR2 from the germline V gene are ENHRY and SYGVKD. The CDR3 loop reads CAISDARVSNQPQHF. In DNA, the CDR3 is TGTGCCATCAGTGATGCCAGGGTCAGCAATCAGCCCCAGCATTTT.

The J gene is TRBJ2-3, the V gene TRBV21-1; TRBD2 is taken as the D call from the table, unchecked against the DNA. TRBV21-1 is a recognized pseudogene. The CDR3 is 17 amino acids. The CDR3 DNA follows: TGTGCCAGCAGCAAAGGATCGGGCTGGACTTACACAGATACGCAGTATTTT. As protein: CASSKGSGWTYTDTQYF.

The rearrangement links TRBV11-2 to TRBJ2-1; maybe TRBD2 (6 bases). Between the trimmed V and J ends, which lost 2 bases and 6 bases, there was a span of 17 bases. Germline CDR1 and CDR2: SGHAT and FQNNGV. The CDR3 length is 16 residues. The CDR3 reads CASSLMGLELSNEQFF. The DNA for the CDR3 is TGTGCCAGCAGCTTAATGGGACTCGAACTTTCCAATGAGCAGTTCTTC.

The chain combines TRBV23-1 with TRBJ1-2; D gene uncertain. TRBV23-1 counts as an open reading frame of uncertain function. Between the trimmed V and J ends, which lost 7 bases and 4 bases, there was a span of 13 bases. The CDR3 contains 13 residues. As DNA, the CDR3 is TGCGCCAGCATGGGTGGAGGTCCCTATGGCTACACCTTC. As protein: CASMGGGPYGYTF.

The rearrangement links TRBV19 to TRBJ2-2; D uncertain. Trimming took 1 base from V and 7 from J, leaving 7 bases between them. Germline-derived CDR1 and CDR2 are LNHDA and SQIVND (reference sequence). This CDR3 is built from 13 residues. As DNA, the CDR3 is TGTGCCAGTAGTATAGCTCGTTTCGGGGAGCTGTTTTTT. Its translation is CASSIARFGELFF.

CDR3 region: CASRPDRGKNTEAFF. The CDR3 bases are TGTGCCAGCAGACCCGACAGGGGCAAGAACACTGAAGCTTTCTTT. The V gene is TRBV28, the J gene TRBJ1-1; 8 bases are a match to TRBD1. V dropped 6 bases and J dropped 1; count of bases not matched to a gene: 7. Per germline, CDR1 MDHEN and CDR2 SYDVKM. The CDR3 length is 15 residues.

In this sample, this clone turned up once. This chain connects TRBV9 to TRBJ1-1; D possibly corresponds to TRBD1 (5 bases). The V end was cut by 3 bases, the J end by 8 bases, with 20 bases between. Germline-derived CDR1 and CDR2 are SGDLS and YYNGEE. CDR3 length: 15 residues. Written as DNA, the CDR3 is TGTGCCAGCAGCGGATCCGGGACTCCACCCGGGGAAGCTTTCTTT. Protein sequence: CASSGSGTPPGEAFF.

The CDR3 loop reads CASSNWGAGNTIYF. The CDR3 nucleotides are TGTGCCAGTAGTAATTGGGGAGCTGGAAACACCATATATTTT. The gene calls are TRBV19 and TRBJ1-3, with D hard to call. CDR1 is LNHDA, CDR2 SQIVND, per germline (reference sequence). Trimming shortened V by 4 bases and J by 2 bases, and 9 bases separated the two germline ends. The CDR3 is 14 amino acids.

The V call is TRBV4-3, the J call TRBJ1-2, with D perhaps matching TRBD1 (6 bases). V dropped 4 bases and J dropped 5 bases, with 14 bases sitting between them. CDR3 length: 14 residues. Germline CDR1 reads LGHNA; CDR2 reads YSLEER. The chain's CDR3 is CASSPTWGAYGYTF. In nucleotides, the CDR3 is TGCGCCAGCAGCCCCACCTGGGGGGCTTATGGCTACACCTTC.

The gene calls are TRBV9 and TRBJ2-5; 7 nucleotides align to TRBD1. This CDR3 comprises 15 residues. J lost 0 bases, V lost 4 bases, and 6 bases had no gene match. CDR1 SGDLS and CDR2 YYNGEE come from the germline V gene. The CDR3 sequence: CASSPLGQNQETQYF. CDR3 nucleotide sequence: TGTGCCAGCAGCCCGTTGGGACAGAACCAAGAGACCCAGTACTTC.

The V call is TRBV21-1, the J call TRBJ2-7; TRBD1, the table's D call, was not compared with the DNA. TRBV21-1 is deemed a pseudogene. The CDR3 extends over 16 amino acids. CDR3 protein: CASSKGGTGGVYEQYF. Here the CDR3 DNA reads TGTGCCAGCAGCAAAGGAGGGACAGGGGGCGTCTACGAGCAGTACTTC.

The V call is TRBV7-6, the J call TRBJ2-3, with 9 positions matching TRBD2. V was pared by 4 bases and J by 6 bases, with 8 bases of the junction left unmatched. Germline CDR1 and CDR2: SGHVS and FNYEAQ. The CDR3 contains 15 residues. For the CDR3, the DNA is TGTGCCAGCAGCTCCCCGGGCGGGAGGGCGGATACGCAGTATTTT. This gives the protein CASSSPGGRADTQYF.